This paragraph reports one T cell receptor (beta chain). The table lists this clone with a few counts. Its antigen is currently not known. Nothing much larger sits one base from this clone, and base qualities are not available. Healthy HIV-negative adults with no recently reported acute infections or vaccinations were included as donors. Every donor was a Caucasian adult living in Nashville, Tennessee, USA. For unsorted samples, tens of millions of PBMCs were counted, and genomic DNA was extracted using the QIAamp DNA Blood Mini kit. Blood was obtained by leukapheresis, after which PBMCs were separated by Ficoll-Histopaque density gradient centrifugation and cryopreserved in liquid nitrogen vapor phase. TCR CDR3 regions were amplified from genomic DNA by multiplex PCR using the deep immunoSEQ assay. Genomic DNA extracted from each cell subset was distributed evenly over all wells of several immunoSEQ 96-well plates, and each plate served as one replicate. For unsorted PBMC, each replicate PCR was loaded with approximately 300 ng genomic DNA, equivalent to 30,000 or so T cell genomes. Ten immunoSEQ deep assay plates were used to sequence the unsorted PBMC genomic DNA. Purified libraries were measured with a Qubit 3.0 fluorometer, size-checked on a Bioanalyzer 2100, and measured again with the KAPA Library Quantification kit. A separate single-read 150-cycle Illumina NextSeq 550 flow cell was used to sequence each immunoSEQ 96-well plate. The study's processing was this. Because the immunoSEQ output included only junctional sequences and no quality scores, the filtering could not be the same as the filtering used for full-length reads. To assign V/J genes and CDR3, sequences were annotated against IMGT germline references using PyIR, a Python wrapper for IgBLAST v1.9. Any read was removed if the V/J assignment was weak (E-value above 1e-6), the CDR3 was missing, or the read contained stop codons, out-of-frame junctions, or ambiguous translated residues. A V3J clonotype was defined by an identical inferred V gene, J gene, and CDR3 amino acid sequence. The percentage overlap between two repertoires was calculated by dividing the number of shared unique clonotypes by the size of the smaller repertoire. Repertoire richness was assessed with RTK rarefaction, the Chao1 estimator, and Recon v2.1 estimates of unobserved clonotypes. The table comes from immuneACCESS by way of TCRdb, which keeps in-frame sequences with V and J called. Part of the clones is missing from these tables; in studies checked, under half for an unresolved V gene and the rest for unknown reasons. V, J and clone size are those of that table, while D and trimming were read from the DNA. This sample holds about half a million clones; approximately 78% were observed only once. 12% of the sample comes from the top ten.

This sample is part of a study of shared clonotypes between healthy human individuals (dated by TCRdb to 2018 to 2021). In terms of the full investigation: Three men and a couple of women, aged 18 to 49 years, made up the cohort. Blood TCR repertoires of roughly 5 healthy adults were deeply sequenced to estimate repertoire size and the extent of clonotype sharing between individuals. To increase sequencing depth and limit assay-specific biases, different laboratories used diverse techniques to prepare libraries and sequence TCR repertoires. Each donor's leukapheresis produced roughly between roughly 0.85 and 10 billion PBMCs.

At the junction V is shortened by 4 bases and J by 2 bases; bases outside the gene matches: 9. From its cysteine to its phenylalanine, the CDR3 spans 15 amino acids. Only CDR3 DNA is held: 45 bases, read in frame from base 1. As encoded in the germline V gene (reference sequence), CDR1 is SGHNT while CDR2 is YYREEE. Overall results and qualifications from the work: Because the study included only a small number of donors, the genetic and exposure-history diversity represented was limited. Sampling was restricted to blood, and TCR repertoires in tissues likely differ from the TCR repertoires found in blood. Based on pairwise subsampling, the degree of clonotype sharing among donors was expected to be affected by sequencing depth.

The receptor comes from a middle-aged woman in good health. Some clones in this sample may be carry-over from other donors' samples. The chain joins TRBV5-4 to TRBJ2-7; 7 bases in the middle match TRBD2. The sample taken for sequencing was PBMCs. The DNA reads as follows: TGTGCCAGCAGCCCAAGGCCTAGCGGCACCTACGAGCAGTACTTC. It is translated as CASSPRPSGTYEQYF. Supplemented by the reference TRBV5-4 and TRBJ2-7 proteins around the CDR3, the complete variable domain is ETGVTQSPTHLIKTRGQQVTLRCSSQSGHNTVSWYQQALGQGPQFIFQYYREEENGRGNFPPRFSGLQFPNYSSELNVNALELDDSALYLCASSPRPSGTYEQYFGPGTRLTVT.